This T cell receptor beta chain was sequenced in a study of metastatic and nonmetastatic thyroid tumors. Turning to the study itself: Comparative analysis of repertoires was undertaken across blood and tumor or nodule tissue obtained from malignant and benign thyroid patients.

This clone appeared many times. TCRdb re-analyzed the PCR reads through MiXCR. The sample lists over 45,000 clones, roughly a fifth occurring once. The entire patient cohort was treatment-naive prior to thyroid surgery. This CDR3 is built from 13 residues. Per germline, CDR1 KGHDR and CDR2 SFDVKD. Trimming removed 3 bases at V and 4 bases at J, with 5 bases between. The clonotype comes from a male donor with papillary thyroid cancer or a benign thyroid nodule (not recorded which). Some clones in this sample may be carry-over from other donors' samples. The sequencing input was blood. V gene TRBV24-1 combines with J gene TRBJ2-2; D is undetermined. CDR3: CATSDTATGELFF. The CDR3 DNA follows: TGTGCCACCAGTGATACAGCCACCGGGGAGCTGTTTTTT.